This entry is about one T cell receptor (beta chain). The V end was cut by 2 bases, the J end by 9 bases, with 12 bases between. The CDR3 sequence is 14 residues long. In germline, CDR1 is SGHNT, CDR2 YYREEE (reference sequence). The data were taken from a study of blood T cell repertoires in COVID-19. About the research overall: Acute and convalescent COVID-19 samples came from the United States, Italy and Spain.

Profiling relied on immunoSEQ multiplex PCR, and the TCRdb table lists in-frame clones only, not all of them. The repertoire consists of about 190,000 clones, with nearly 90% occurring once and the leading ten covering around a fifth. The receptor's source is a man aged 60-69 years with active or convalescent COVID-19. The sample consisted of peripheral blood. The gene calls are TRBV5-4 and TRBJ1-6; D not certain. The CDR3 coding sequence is TGTGCCAGCAGCTTTCTTCCCTCGGGTTCACCCCTCCACTTT. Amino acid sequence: CASSFLPSGSPLHF.